Each of the 32 T cell receptor beta chains below was sequenced from the same sample in a study of T cell responses to AZD1222 COVID-19 vaccine. Measured with immunoSEQ multiplex PCR; TCRdb has only the in-frame clones, and not every one. Of 120,000 or so clones listed, roughly 92% are singletons. The input for sequencing was peripheral blood, taken 28 days after the second AZD1222 dose. The receptors here all came from an adult who received the AZD1222 COVID-19 vaccine.

The chain recombines TRBV5-1 with TRBJ1-1, with D possibly being TRBD1 (6 bases). CDR3 length: 13 residues. The germline gives CDR1 SGHRS, CDR2 YFSETQ. V lost 0 bases, J lost 6 bases, and 9 bases lay in between. CDR3 protein: CASSLVGASEAFF. The CDR3 DNA follows: TGCGCCAGCAGCTTGGTGGGGGCCTCTGAAGCTTTCTTT.

The genes are TRBV12-5 and TRBJ2-5, with D perhaps matching TRBD1 (6 bases). Germline V CDR1 and CDR2: LGHNT, FRNRAP. V lost 5 bases and J lost 3, with 13 bases in between. The CDR3 totals 14 residues. The CDR3 coding sequence is TGTGCTAGTGGTCCCTCGGACAGTAAAGAGACCCAGTACTTC. This gives the protein CASGPSDSKETQYF.

The genes are TRBV7-9 and TRBJ1-3, with D hard to call. The CDR3 sequence is 16 residues long. CDR1 and CDR2 from the germline V gene are SEHNR and FQNEAQ (reference sequence). V lost 2 bases to trimming and J lost 0 bases, with 11 bases between them. The CDR3 sequence: CASSLQLSRSGNTIYF. The DNA of the CDR3 is TGTGCCAGCAGCTTACAGCTCTCGCGCTCTGGAAACACCATATATTTT.

The chain uses TRBV18 and TRBJ2-7; TRBD1 matches at 11 bases. The junction had 4 bases not matched to a gene; V was cut back by 3 bases and J by 3 bases. Germline V gene lookup returns CDR1 KGHSH and CDR2 LQKENI. CDR3 length: 15 amino acids. CDR3 nucleotide sequence: TGTGCCAGCTCACCTCCGGGACAGGGGGACTACGAGCAGTACTTC. Protein sequence: CASSPPGQGDYEQYF.

The V call is TRBV6-1, the J call TRBJ1-2, with D unclear. The ends were cut back, 2 bases at V and 2 bases at J, with 6 bases in the middle. Germline values: CDR1 MNHNS, CDR2 SASEGT. The CDR3 has 13 residues. CDR3 DNA: TGTGCCAGCAGTGAACGAGGGAACTATGGCTACACCTTC. Translating gives CASSERGNYGYTF.

This rearrangement joins TRBV5-1 to TRBJ1-4; D might be TRBD1 (6 bases). With 1 base removed from V and 10 bases from J, the gap between germline ends came to 17 bases. The CDR3 sequence is 15 residues long. CDR1 and CDR2 from the germline V gene are SGHRS and YFSETQ. CDR3 protein: CASSLWGPQDGKLFF. CDR3 in DNA: TGCGCCAGCAGCTTGTGGGGGCCCCAAGATGGAAAACTGTTTTTT.

This chain links TRBV5-4 with TRBJ2-7; D ambiguous. CDR1 and CDR2 (germline): SGHNT, YYREEE (reference sequence). Between the trimmed V and J ends, which lost 0 bases and 4 bases, there was a span of 8 bases. This CDR3 contains 13 residues. The CDR3 DNA follows: TGTGCCAGCAGCTTGGCAGGAGAATACGAGCAGTACTTC. Translation: CASSLAGEYEQYF. The full variable domain, rest sourced from reference TRBV5-4 and TRBJ2-7, is ETGVTQSPTHLIKTRGQQVTLRCSSQSGHNTVSWYQQALGQGPQFIFQYYREEENGRGNFPPRFSGLQFPNYSSELNVNALELDDSALYLCASSLAGEYEQYFGPGTRLTVT.

V usage is TRBV7-8 and J usage is TRBJ1-2; maybe TRBD1 (5 bases). The ends were cut back, 5 bases at V and 9 bases at J, with 16 bases in the middle. Germline V gene data show CDR1 as SGHVS and CDR2 as FQNEAQ. This CDR3 has 13 amino acids. DNA for the CDR3: TGTGCCAGCAGCCAACGGTCGGGGGAAAGCTACACCTTC. This sequence encodes CASSQRSGESYTF.

The chain combines TRBV7-2 with TRBJ2-5; a possible D gene is TRBD2 (5 bases). V was trimmed by 5 bases and J by 2 bases, leaving 12 bases between them. The germline CDR1 and CDR2 sequences are SGHTA and FQGNSA. The CDR3 runs 14 residues. CDR3 residues: CASSQTRDQETQYF. CDR3 DNA: TGTGCCAGCAGCCAGACCCGGGATCAAGAGACCCAGTACTTC.

V gene TRBV7-3 combines with J gene TRBJ2-2; D is unresolved. This CDR3 is 16 amino acids long. Trimming took off 2 bases at V and 2 bases at J, with 12 bases between the two ends. Germline V CDR1 and CDR2: SGHTA, FQGTGA. CDR3 coding DNA: TGTGCCAGCAGCTTAGAAAGGGCATTAAACACCGGGGAGCTGTTTTTT. It translates to CASSLERALNTGELFF. The full variable domain, its missing parts supplied by reference TRBV7-3 and TRBJ2-2, is GAGVSQTPSNKVTEKGKYVELRCDPISGHTALYWYRQSLGQGPEFLIYFQGTGAADDSGLPNDRFFAVRPEGSVSTLKIQRTERGDSAVYLCASSLERALNTGELFFGEGSRLTVL.

V and J are TRBV21-1 and TRBJ1-5; TRBD1 was called by the table and not checked on the DNA. TRBV21-1 is recorded as a pseudogene. The CDR3 length is 18 residues. CDR3 region: CASSKSDRGPYSNQPQHF. CDR3 bases: TGTGCCAGCAGCAAATCCGACAGGGGACCGTATAGCAATCAGCCCCAGCATTTT.

This chain joins TRBV5-4 and TRBJ2-7; D is unclear. CDR1 and CDR2 (germline): SGHNT, YYREEE (reference sequence). The CDR3 covers 14 residues. Trimming took 0 bases from V and 9 from J, leaving 16 bases between them. CDR3 DNA: TGTGCCAGCAGCTTGGACTCTGGCCTGCCGGGGCAGTACTTC. It translates to CASSLDSGLPGQYF.

The chain is built from TRBV11-1 and TRBJ2-5; 8 nucleotides line up with TRBD1. CDR1 and CDR2 from the germline V gene are SGHAT and FQDESV (reference sequence). The CDR3 has 15 residues. V lost 4 bases, J lost 1 base, and 5 bases stayed unmatched. The CDR3 bases are TGTGCCAGCAGCTCCTCAGGACAGGGCCAAGAGACCCAGTACTTC. This translates into CASSSSGQGQETQYF.

This clone was recorded once. The CDR3 loop reads CASSDDRADTQYF. For the CDR3, the DNA is TGTGCCAGCAGTGACGACAGGGCAGATACGCAGTATTTT. The chain employs TRBV6-4 and TRBJ2-3; 7 nucleotides match TRBD1. Germline lookup yields CDR1 MRHNA and CDR2 SNTAGT. This CDR3 has 13 amino acids. Germline trimming cut 2 bases from V and 4 bases from J; bases unmatched to any gene: 0.

The V and J genes are TRBV6-4 and TRBJ2-5; D gene ambiguous. There are 13 residues in the CDR3. Trimming took off 4 bases at V and 3 bases at J, with 9 bases between the two ends. Germline V gives CDR1 MRHNA, CDR2 SNTAGT. This CDR3 reads CASSGTVEETQYF. Written as DNA, the CDR3 is TGTGCCAGCAGTGGGACGGTGGAAGAGACCCAGTACTTC.

V gene TRBV7-2 combines with J gene TRBJ1-3; D uncertain. The CDR3 has 15 amino acids. Trimming cost V 4 bases and J 0 bases, with 10 bases left between them. Germline loops: CDR1 SGHTA, CDR2 FQGNSA. CDR3 in amino acids: CASSSQWGSGNTIYF. The CDR3 region has the DNA TGTGCCAGCAGCTCCCAGTGGGGCTCTGGAAACACCATATATTTT.

This chain links TRBV27 with TRBJ2-1; 8 bases align to TRBD1. V lost 5 bases to trimming and J lost 8 bases; unmatched junction nucleotides: 11. The germline gives CDR1 MNHEY, CDR2 SMNVEV (reference sequence). The CDR3 consists of 15 residues. CDR3 sequence (DNA): TGTGCCAGCAGTCGAGGGAGAGACAGGGGACATGAGCAGTTCTTC. Translation: CASSRGRDRGHEQFF.

The chain employs TRBV6-5 and TRBJ2-1, with D uncertain. The ends were cut back, 6 bases at V and 6 bases at J, with 6 bases in the middle. The CDR3 spans 11 residues. In germline, CDR1 is MNHEY, CDR2 SVGAGI. This CDR3 reads CASRLLNEQFF. The CDR3 nucleotides read TGTGCCAGCAGGCTCCTCAATGAGCAGTTCTTC.

The chain couples TRBV27 to TRBJ1-4, with TRBD1 identical over 7 bases. The CDR3 has 15 residues. CDR1 is MNHEY and CDR2 is SMNVEV in the germline V gene (reference sequence). The V and J ends lost 2 bases and 5 bases, in that order; junction bases with no gene match: 5. This CDR3 is CASSLQGGMNEKLFF. DNA of the CDR3: TGTGCCAGCAGTTTACAGGGGGGGATGAATGAAAAACTGTTTTTT.

This sequence joins TRBV11-2 and TRBJ2-7, with 13 positions matching TRBD2. V shed 1 base, J shed 3 bases, and the junction held 6 bases outside the gene matches. Germline loops: CDR1 SGHAT, CDR2 FQNNGV. The CDR3 contains 17 residues. The chain's CDR3 is CASSLAGGTSGIYEQYF. CDR3 bases: TGTGCCAGCAGCTTAGCCGGCGGGACTAGCGGGATCTACGAGCAGTACTTC.

This chain connects TRBV7-3 to TRBJ2-2; no clear D. Germline V gene data show CDR1 as SGHTA and CDR2 as FQGTGA. The CDR3 runs 14 residues. V gave up 5 bases and J gave up 1 base, with 8 bases separating them. CDR3 loop: CASSAYMNTGELFF. The DNA for the CDR3 is TGTGCCAGCAGCGCGTATATGAACACCGGGGAGCTGTTTTTT.

The chain joins TRBV4-1 to TRBJ2-2; TRBD2 might be the D (7 bases). V shed 2 bases and J shed 3 bases, with 16 bases lying between them. The CDR3 has 17 residues. CDR1 and CDR2 (germline): MGHRA, YSYEKL. DNA of the CDR3: TGCGCCAGCAGCCAACGGGGCGCGGGGGCCGACACCGGGGAGCTGTTTTTT. It codes for CASSQRGAGADTGELFF.

The chain combines TRBV7-3 with TRBJ2-2; maybe TRBD2 (6 bases). The CDR3 runs to 15 residues. Between the trimmed V and J ends, which lost 5 bases and 7 bases, there was a span of 17 bases. In germline, CDR1 is SGHTA, CDR2 FQGTGA. CDR3 sequence reads: CASSLGTELSGELFF. CDR3 DNA: TGTGCCAGCAGCCTCGGGACTGAGCTTAGCGGGGAGCTGTTTTTT.

This clone was seen only once. The genes are TRBV3-1 (or the pseudogene TRBV3-2) and TRBJ1-1; possible D gene TRBD1, 5 bases. This CDR3 comprises 12 residues. Trimming removed 3 bases at V and 5 bases at J, with 7 bases between. Germline V lookup: CDR1 LGHDT, CDR2 YNNKEL (reference sequence). CDR3 DNA sequence: TGTGCCAGCAGCCAGTCAGGGACTGAAGCTTTCTTT. The encoded protein is CASSQSGTEAFF.

The V call is TRBV5-1, the J call TRBJ2-2, with TRBD1 matching 10 bases. This CDR3 comprises 17 residues. V shed 4 bases and J 0 bases; nucleotides not matched to a gene: 6. Germline CDR1 is SGHRS and CDR2 is YFSETQ. This chain's CDR3 is CASSPGTGEANTGELFF. CDR3 nucleotides: TGCGCCAGCAGCCCGGGGACAGGGGAGGCGAACACCGGGGAGCTGTTTTTT.

This clone appeared a few times. The chain couples TRBV5-4 to TRBJ1-1; D is possibly TRBD1 (6 bases). This CDR3 comprises 13 residues. Per germline, CDR1 SGHNT and CDR2 YYREEE (reference sequence). Trimming stripped 7 bases from V and 0 bases from J, with 10 bases between. The CDR3 sequence: CASGQGMNTEAFF. CDR3 DNA sequence: TGTGCCAGCGGGCAGGGGATGAACACTGAAGCTTTCTTT.

This chain connects TRBV18 to TRBJ1-1; D is undetermined. This CDR3 has 15 amino acids. Germline-derived CDR1 and CDR2 are KGHSH and LQKENI. V lost 3 bases and J lost 1, with 12 bases in between. CDR3 sequence reads: CASSPLLGPNTEAFF. The CDR3 nucleotides are TGTGCCAGCTCACCCCTGCTTGGCCCGAACACTGAAGCTTTCTTT.

Details on this clone: Germline and junction disagree at one end, which may indicate a read error. The rearrangement links TRBV5-8 to TRBJ1-1, with D possibly matching TRBD1 (6 bases). The CDR3 is 11 amino acids. The germline V gene encodes CDR1 SGHTS and CDR2 YDEGEE. CDR3 DNA: TGTGCCAGCAGCTGGGACACAGAAGCTTTCTTT. As protein: CASSWDTEAFF.

The J gene is TRBJ1-4, the V gene TRBV6-2 or TRBV6-3; D is ambiguous. The V and J ends lost 5 bases and 12 bases respectively, with 16 bases between them. This CDR3 is built from 13 residues. Germline CDR1 MNHEY, CDR2 SVGEGT. This CDR3 reads CASSISENQELFF. The CDR3 coding sequence is TGTGCCAGCAGTATTTCGGAGAATCAAGAACTGTTTTTT.

The rearrangement links TRBV6-5 to TRBJ2-1; possibly TRBD2 for D (7 bases). V was shortened by 6 bases and J by 7 bases, with 19 bases between the two germline ends. The CDR3 loop spans 15 amino acids. Germline CDR1 reads MNHEY; CDR2 reads SVGAGI. CDR3 region: CASSNRRAGANEQFF. For the CDR3, the DNA is TGTGCCAGCAGCAACCGAAGGGCGGGGGCGAATGAGCAGTTCTTC.

The J gene is TRBJ2-5, the V gene TRBV24-1; a weak D match, TRBD2 (6 bases). CDR3 length equals 14 residues. The germline V gene has CDR1 KGHDR and CDR2 SFDVKD. V was shortened by 3 bases and J by 7 bases, with 14 bases between the two germline ends. CDR3 in amino acids: CATSDLQARGTQYF. DNA of the CDR3: TGTGCCACCAGTGATCTACAGGCGCGGGGGACCCAGTACTTC.

V gene TRBV7-9 combines with J gene TRBJ1-4, with D tentatively TRBD1 (6 bases). This CDR3 is 17 amino acids long. Between the trimmed V and J ends, which lost 5 bases and 0 bases, there was a span of 16 bases. Germline lookup yields CDR1 SEHNR and CDR2 FQNEAQ (reference sequence). CDR3 in DNA: TGTGCCAGCAGCCACGAGAGGGGGACCGCAACTAATGAAAAACTGTTTTTT. The encoded protein is CASSHERGTATNEKLFF.